The following is a TCR beta chain sequence with its context. Its antigen is still unknown. These data originate in a study of T cells and Merkel cell carcinoma outcomes. Study findings and constraints: Merkel cell carcinoma outcomes were reportedly predicted by repertoire and T-cell density.

The CDR3 is 15 amino acids. The junction had 6 bases not matched to a gene; V was cut back by 6 bases and J by 0 bases. CDR1 and CDR2 from the germline V gene are WSHSY and SAAADI. Sequencing used immunoSEQ multiplex PCR; TCRdb keeps in-frame clones, though not all of them. The data contain some 21,000 clones, almost 85% of them singletons. Sequencing was done on a sample of tumor tissue from Merkel cell carcinoma. The TCR originated in a human donor with Merkel cell carcinoma. V gene TRBV10-2 combines with J gene TRBJ2-5; 8 nucleotides match TRBD2. This CDR3 is CASRLAGSHQETQYF. For the CDR3, the DNA is TGCGCCAGCAGATTAGCGGGGAGCCACCAAGAGACCCAGTACTTC.